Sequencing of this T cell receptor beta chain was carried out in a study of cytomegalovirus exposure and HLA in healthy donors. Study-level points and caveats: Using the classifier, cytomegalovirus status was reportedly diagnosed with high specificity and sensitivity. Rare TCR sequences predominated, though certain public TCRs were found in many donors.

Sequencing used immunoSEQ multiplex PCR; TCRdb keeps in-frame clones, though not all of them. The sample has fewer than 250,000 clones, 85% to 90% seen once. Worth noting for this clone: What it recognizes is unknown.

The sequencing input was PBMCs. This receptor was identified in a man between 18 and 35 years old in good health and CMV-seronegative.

The CDR3 coding sequence is TGCAGTGCCACCGGGGGGGGAAAACTGTTTTTT. It encodes CSATGGGKLFF. This sequence joins TRBV20-1 and TRBJ1-4; D may be TRBD1 (5 bases). This CDR3 is 11 amino acids long. Germline V lookup: CDR1 DFQATT, CDR2 SNEGSKA (reference sequence). Trimming took off 6 bases at V and 10 bases at J, with 12 bases between the two ends.